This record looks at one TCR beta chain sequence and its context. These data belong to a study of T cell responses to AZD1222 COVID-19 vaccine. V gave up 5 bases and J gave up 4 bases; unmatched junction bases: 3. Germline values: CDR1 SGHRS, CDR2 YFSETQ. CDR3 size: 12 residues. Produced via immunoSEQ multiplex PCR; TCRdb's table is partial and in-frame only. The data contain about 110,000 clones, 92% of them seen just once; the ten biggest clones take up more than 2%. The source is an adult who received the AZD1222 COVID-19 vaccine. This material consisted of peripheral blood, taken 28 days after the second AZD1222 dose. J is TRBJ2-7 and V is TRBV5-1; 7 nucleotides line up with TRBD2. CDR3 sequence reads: CASRSGGYEQYF. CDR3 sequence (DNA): TGCGCCAGCAGGTCGGGGGGATACGAGCAGTACTTC.